This T cell receptor (beta chain) stems from a study of T cell responses to AZD1222 COVID-19 vaccine. Overall study findings and caveats: Clonal diversity may have been underestimated in mostly white British donors. Reportedly, close to half of spike-specific TCRs are directed against unmutated variant regions. Repertoires were obtained only post-peak T cell response. Recipients of AZD1222 seropositive at baseline numbered only five or six.

Germline values: CDR1 MDHEN, CDR2 SYDVKM. CDR3 length: 14 amino acids. V was shortened by 7 bases and J by 4 bases, with 16 bases between the two germline ends. Using immunoSEQ multiplex PCR, the repertoire was profiled, and TCRdb retains in-frame clones only, with some absent. In the table there are 150,000 to 200,000 clones, around 90% of which are singletons. A word on this clone: What it binds is unknown.

The gene calls are TRBV28 and TRBJ1-2; no definite D call. The sequence was obtained from an adult who received the MenACWY meningococcal vaccine as a control. The material sequenced was peripheral blood, taken 28 days after the second dose of the MenACWY control vaccine. The CDR3 sequence is CASKPTRVGYGYTF. The CDR3 DNA sequence: TGTGCCAGCAAACCTACCCGGGTGGGCTATGGCTACACCTTC.